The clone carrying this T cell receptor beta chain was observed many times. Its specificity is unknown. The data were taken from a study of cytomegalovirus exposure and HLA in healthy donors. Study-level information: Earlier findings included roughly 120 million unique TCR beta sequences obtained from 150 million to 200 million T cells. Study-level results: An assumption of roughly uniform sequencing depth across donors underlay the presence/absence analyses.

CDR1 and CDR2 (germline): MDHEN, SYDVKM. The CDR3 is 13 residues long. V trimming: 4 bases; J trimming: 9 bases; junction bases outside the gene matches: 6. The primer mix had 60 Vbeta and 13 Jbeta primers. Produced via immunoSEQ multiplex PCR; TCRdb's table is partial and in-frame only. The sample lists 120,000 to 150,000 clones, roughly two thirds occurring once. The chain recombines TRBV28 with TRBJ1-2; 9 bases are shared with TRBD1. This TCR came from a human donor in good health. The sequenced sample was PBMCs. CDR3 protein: CASSSTGGRSYTF. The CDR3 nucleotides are TGTGCCAGCAGTTCAACAGGGGGCAGAAGCTACACCTTC.